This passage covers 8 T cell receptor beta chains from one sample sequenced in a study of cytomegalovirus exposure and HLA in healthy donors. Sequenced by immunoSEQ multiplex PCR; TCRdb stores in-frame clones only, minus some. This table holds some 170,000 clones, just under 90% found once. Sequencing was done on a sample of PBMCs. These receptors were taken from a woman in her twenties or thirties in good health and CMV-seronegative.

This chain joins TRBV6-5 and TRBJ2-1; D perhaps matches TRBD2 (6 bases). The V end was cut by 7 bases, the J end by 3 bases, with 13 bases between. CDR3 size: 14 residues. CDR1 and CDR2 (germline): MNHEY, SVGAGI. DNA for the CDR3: TGTGCCAGCAAAGCCGGGGGAATCTACAATGAGCAGTTCTTC. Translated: CASKAGGIYNEQFF.

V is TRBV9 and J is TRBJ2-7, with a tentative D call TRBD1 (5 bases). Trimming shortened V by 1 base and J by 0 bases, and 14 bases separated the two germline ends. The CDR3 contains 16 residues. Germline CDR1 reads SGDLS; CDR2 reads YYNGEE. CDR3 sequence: CASSVPTATHSYEQYF. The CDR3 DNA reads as TGTGCCAGCAGCGTACCGACAGCCACCCACTCCTACGAGCAGTACTTC.

DNA of the CDR3: TGTGCCAGCAGCTTGGACAGGGGACGGGCTTCACCCCTCCACTTT. Amino acids: CASSLDRGRASPLHF. The V gene is TRBV5-4, the J gene TRBJ1-6; 7 bases map to TRBD1. CDR3 length: 15 residues. Germline V gene sequence: CDR1 SGHNT, CDR2 YYREEE (reference sequence). Germline trimming cut 0 bases from V and 9 bases from J; bases unmatched to any gene: 6.

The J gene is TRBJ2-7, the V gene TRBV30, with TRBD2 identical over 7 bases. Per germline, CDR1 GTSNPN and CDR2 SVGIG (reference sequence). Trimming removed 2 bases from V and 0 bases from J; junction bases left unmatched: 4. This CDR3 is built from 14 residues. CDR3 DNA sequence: TGTGCCTGGAGTAGACGGGAGGCCTCCTACGAGCAGTACTTC. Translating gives CAWSRREASYEQYF.

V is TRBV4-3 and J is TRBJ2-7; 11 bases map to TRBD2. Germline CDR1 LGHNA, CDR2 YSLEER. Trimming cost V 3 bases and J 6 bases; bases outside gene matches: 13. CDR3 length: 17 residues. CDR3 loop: CASSQAPLAGAAGEQYF. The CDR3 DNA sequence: TGCGCCAGCAGCCAGGCGCCACTAGCGGGGGCGGCGGGCGAGCAGTACTTC.

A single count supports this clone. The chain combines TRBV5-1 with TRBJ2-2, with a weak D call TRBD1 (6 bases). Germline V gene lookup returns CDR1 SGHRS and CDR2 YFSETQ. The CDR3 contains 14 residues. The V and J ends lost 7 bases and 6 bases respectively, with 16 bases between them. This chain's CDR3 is CASAIWAGAGELFF. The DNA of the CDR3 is TGCGCCAGCGCAATTTGGGCAGGGGCCGGGGAGCTGTTTTTT.

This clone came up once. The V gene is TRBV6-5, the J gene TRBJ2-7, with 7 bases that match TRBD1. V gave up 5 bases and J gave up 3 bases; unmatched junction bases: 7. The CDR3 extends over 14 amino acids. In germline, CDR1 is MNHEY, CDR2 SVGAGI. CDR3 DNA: TGTGCCAGCAGTCACACCCGACAGGGCTACGAGCAGTACTTC. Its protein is CASSHTRQGYEQYF.

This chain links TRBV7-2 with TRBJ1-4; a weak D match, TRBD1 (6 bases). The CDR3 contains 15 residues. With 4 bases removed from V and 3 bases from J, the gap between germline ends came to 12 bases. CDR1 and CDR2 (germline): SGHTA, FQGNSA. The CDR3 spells CASSYQDSSNEKLFF. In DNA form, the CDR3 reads TGTGCCAGCAGCTACCAGGACAGTTCTAATGAAAAACTGTTTTTT.